This TCR beta chain came from a study of blood T cells in healthy people across ages. Then a second PCR, running roughly 7 to 11 cycles, was carried out with a sample-barcoded 5' primer and a J-beta primer mix. TCRdb re-called the 5' RACE reads with MiXCR, one entry per CDR3 protein. The repertoire holds a few hundred thousand distinct CDR3 sequences, with roughly a quarter as singletons. The study's findings and limits: Naive T cell percentage showed a strong correlation with TCR beta diversity.

Germline loops: CDR1 DFQATT, CDR2 SNEGSKA (reference sequence). The CDR3 extends over 16 amino acids. The V and J ends lost 2 bases and 6 bases respectively, with 23 bases between them. A word on this clonotype: Antigen: not known.

This TCR was sampled from a woman between 65 and 79 years old in good health. The sequencing sample was made of blood. J is TRBJ2-7 and V is TRBV20-1; D gene uncertain. The CDR3 protein is CSARPPSGPKQTEQYF. In DNA form, the CDR3 reads TGCAGTGCTAGACCCCCTTCAGGCCCAAAGCAAACCGAGCAGTACTTC.